This T cell receptor (beta chain) was recovered during a study of shared clonotypes between healthy human individuals. Study-wide results and limits: The four-donor shared clonotypes exceeded non-shared clonotypes in generation probability, with non-shared ones scoring lower.

As defined, naive CD8 cells were CD45RO-negative and positively selected for CCR7, with terminally differentiated effector memory CD45RA+ cells excluded. A note on this clone: Its antigen is currently unknown.

Sorted subsets were amplified in replicate PCRs using 200 to 250 ng DNA, tens of thousands of T cell genomes. Libraries were prepared by immunoSEQ multiplex PCR; TCRdb keeps only in-frame clonotypes and omits some of them. The sample lists 630,000 or so clones; 98% were seen once. CDR3 length equals 18 residues. The V gene's germline CDR1 is SEHNR and CDR2 FQNEAQ (reference sequence). Germline trimming cut 5 bases from V and 6 bases from J; bases unmatched to any gene: 13. This chain uses TRBV7-9 with TRBJ2-3; 14 nucleotides agree with TRBD2. The sample consisted of naive CD8+ T cells sorted from blood. The clonotype originates from a man aged 25-45 years in good health. CDR3 bases: TGTGCCAGCAGCGCTTTGGGGACTAGCGGGAGATGGAGGGATACGCAGTATTTT. This encodes CASSALGTSGRWRDTQYF.